This record looks at one TCR beta chain sequence and its context. The CDR3 runs to 15 residues. The germline V gene encodes CDR1 KGHSH and CDR2 LQKENI. V dropped 8 bases and J dropped 5 bases, with 21 bases sitting between them. The sample is drawn from a study of blood T cell repertoires in COVID-19. As for the study in general: The United States, Italy and Spain supplied acute and convalescent COVID-19 samples.

Per the authors' pipeline: Nucleated cell number was recorded as an estimate derived from reference gene primer amplification. Sequenced by immunoSEQ multiplex PCR; TCRdb stores in-frame clones only, minus some. V, J and clone size reflect that table, while D and trimming were determined from the DNA. This table has roughly 71,000 clones, approximately 85% appearing once. Sequencing used peripheral blood. The chain recombines TRBV18 with TRBJ2-5; D perhaps matches TRBD1 (6 bases). The clonotype originates from a man aged 50 or older with acute or convalescent COVID-19. The CDR3 nucleotides are TGTGCCAGCACATTCGGACTCTCAGGGGTGGAGACCCAGTACTTC. It encodes CASTFGLSGVETQYF.